The 30 T cell receptor beta chains listed next were all sequenced from one sample in a study of blood T cell repertoires in COVID-19. Assay used: immunoSEQ multiplex PCR; TCRdb lists only in-frame clones, some missing. Among under 70,000 clones listed, 88% were seen once. The sequenced sample consisted of PBMCs or T cells enriched from blood (not recorded which). All receptors come from a woman between 40 and 55 years old who had recovered from COVID-19.

CDR3 in DNA: TGTGCCAGCAGTGCCCCGGGACAGGGCGGCCGTCAGCCCCAGCATTTT. Translation gives CASSAPGQGGRQPQHF. The rearrangement uses TRBV6-1 and TRBJ1-5, with 9 bases lining up with TRBD1. J was trimmed by 6 bases and V by 4 bases; bases with no gene match: 10. In germline, CDR1 is MNHNS, CDR2 SASEGT. The CDR3 has 16 residues.

The rearrangement joins TRBV11-3 to TRBJ2-2, with 8 nucleotides matching TRBD2. Unmatched junction bases numbered 6, after V lost 5 bases and J lost 7 bases. CDR1 SGHNT and CDR2 YENEEA come from the germline V gene. The CDR3 consists of 14 residues. CDR3: CASSLPGGGGELFF. CDR3 in DNA: TGTGCCAGCAGCCTCCCGGGGGGGGGCGGGGAGCTGTTTTTT.

The rearrangement links TRBV5-4 to TRBJ2-7; D remains unclear. The germline gives CDR1 SGHNT, CDR2 YYREEE (reference sequence). The length of the CDR3 is 17 residues. Trimming left V 0 bases short and J 0 bases short, with 16 bases between. CDR3 in amino acids: CASSLGGFPRSSYEQYF. DNA of the CDR3: TGTGCCAGCAGCTTGGGTGGGTTTCCTAGGAGCTCCTACGAGCAGTACTTC.

V is TRBV6-2 or TRBV6-3 and J is TRBJ2-5; 11 bases are shared with TRBD1. Unmatched junction bases numbered 6, after V lost 5 bases and J lost 4 bases. The CDR3 loop spans 15 amino acids. The germline CDR1 and CDR2 sequences are MNHEY and SVGEGT. CDR3 nucleotide sequence: TGTGCCAGCAGTCGAAGGACAGGGGGCGGAGAGACCCAGTACTTC. Its translation is CASSRRTGGGETQYF.

This chain links TRBV6-5 with TRBJ2-7; TRBD1 aligns across 8 bases. This CDR3 has 15 residues. The J segment lost 5 bases and the V segment lost 4 bases, leaving 10 bases of the junction unmatched. Germline values: CDR1 MNHEY, CDR2 SVGAGI. The CDR3, as DNA: TGTGCCAGCAGTTCTCCGGGACAGGCCCCCAACGAGCAGTACTTC. It encodes CASSSPGQAPNEQYF.

This chain joins TRBV5-1 and TRBJ2-1, with D maybe TRBD1 (6 bases). The CDR3 contains 15 residues. V was trimmed by 0 bases and J by 9 bases, leaving 16 bases between them. The germline gives CDR1 SGHRS, CDR2 YFSETQ. CDR3 region: CASSLEGGAVGEQFF. The CDR3 DNA follows: TGCGCCAGCAGCTTGGAAGGGGGAGCAGTTGGTGAGCAGTTCTTC.

The V and J genes are TRBV5-8 and TRBJ2-5; 10 bases align to TRBD2. Per the germline V gene, CDR1 is SGHTS and CDR2 is YDEGEE. Trimming removed 4 bases from V and 5 bases from J; junction bases left unmatched: 8. This CDR3 has 15 amino acids. The DNA for the CDR3 is TGTGCCAGCAGCCGCGGACTAGCGGATCAGGAGACCCAGTACTTC. This encodes CASSRGLADQETQYF.

V is TRBV12-5 and J is TRBJ2-7, with D possibly being TRBD2 (7 bases). The length of the CDR3 is 15 residues. With 3 bases removed from V and 5 bases from J, the gap between germline ends came to 17 bases. Looked up from germline, CDR1 is LGHNT and CDR2 is FRNRAP. The CDR3 bases are TGTGCTAGTGGTTTCGCTACAGGGAGGGCAAACGAGCAGTACTTC. Translated: CASGFATGRANEQYF. The full variable domain, in which reference TRBV12-5 and TRBJ2-7 provide the parts outside the CDR3, is DARVTQTPRHKVTEMGQEVTMRCQPILGHNTVFWYRQTMMQGLELLAYFRNRAPLDDSGMPKDRFSAEMPDATLATLKIQPSEPRDSAVYFCASGFATGRANEQYFGPGTRLTVT.

The chain joins TRBV7-8 to TRBJ1-2; a weak D match, TRBD1 (6 bases). This CDR3 spans 17 amino acids. The germline V gene encodes CDR1 SGHVS and CDR2 FQNEAQ. The V gene lost 0 bases and the J gene lost 2 bases, with 16 bases spanning the gap. The CDR3 sequence: CASSLAGADMPNYGYTF. CDR3 DNA sequence: TGTGCCAGCAGCTTAGCGGGGGCAGACATGCCGAACTATGGCTACACCTTC.

V usage is TRBV1 and J usage is TRBJ1-2; the table calls TRBD1, which could not be checked here. TRBV1 is tagged as a pseudogene. The CDR3 totals 14 residues. The CDR3 reads CTSSHVGQAHGYTF. The CDR3 coding sequence is TGCACCAGCAGCCACGTGGGACAGGCCCATGGCTACACCTTC.

V is TRBV5-1 and J is TRBJ1-5; TRBD1 aligns across 9 bases. This CDR3 is built from 15 residues. Germline V gene data show CDR1 as SGHRS and CDR2 as YFSETQ. The ends lost 3 bases at V and 4 bases at J; junction bases unmatched: 5. CDR3 DNA: TGCGCCAGCAGCTCGGGACAGGGAGATAATCAGCCCCAGCATTTT. Translation: CASSSGQGDNQPQHF.

J is TRBJ1-4 and V is TRBV19, with D perhaps TRBD1 (6 bases). The V gene's germline CDR1 is LNHDA and CDR2 SQIVND (reference sequence). V shed 5 bases and J shed 3 bases, with 13 bases lying between them. This CDR3 is 15 amino acids long. CDR3 in amino acids: CASSPLDSSNEKLFF. CDR3 DNA: TGTGCCAGTAGTCCCCTGGACAGCTCTAATGAAAAACTGTTTTTT. Looking up the rest from reference TRBV19 and TRBJ1-4 gives the full variable domain: DGGITQSPKYLFRKEGQNVTLSCEQNLNHDAMYWYRQDPGQGLRLIYYSQIVNDFQKGDIAEGYSVSREKKESFPLTVTSAQKNPTAFYLCASSPLDSSNEKLFFGSGTQLSVL.

The gene calls are TRBV5-1 and TRBJ1-1, with D possibly matching TRBD1 (6 bases). The CDR3 is 18 residues long. Germline CDR1 reads SGHRS; CDR2 reads YFSETQ. V shed 4 bases and J shed 2 bases, with 24 bases lying between them. Written as DNA, the CDR3 is TGCGCCAGCAGCCGAGACCCTACAGGGTTAGGGAGTAACACTGAAGCTTTCTTT. Translating it yields CASSRDPTGLGSNTEAFF.

The chain has TRBV11-1 and TRBJ2-7; D possibly corresponds to TRBD1 (6 bases). CDR1 and CDR2 (germline): SGHAT, FQDESV (reference sequence). The CDR3 contains 14 residues. The V and J ends lost 4 bases and 1 base respectively, with 11 bases between them. The CDR3 DNA reads TGTGCCAGCAGCTCCGACAGGCGGTCCTACGAGCAGTACTTC. Translating gives CASSSDRRSYEQYF.

This chain connects TRBV6-5 to TRBJ2-5, with 9 nucleotides matching TRBD1. After removal of 6 bases from V and 7 bases from J, the junction contained 9 bases not matched to a gene. The CDR3 contains 14 residues. CDR1 and CDR2 (germline): MNHEY, SVGAGI. CDR3 region: CASRPRQGGVTQYF. In nucleotides, the CDR3 is TGTGCCAGCAGGCCTAGACAGGGGGGAGTGACCCAGTACTTC.

The chain uses TRBV3-1 (or the pseudogene TRBV3-2) and TRBJ1-2, with a tentative D call TRBD1 (6 bases). CDR3 size: 15 residues. In germline, CDR1 is LGHDT, CDR2 YNNKEL (reference sequence). V was cut by 4 bases and J by 2 bases, with 14 bases left in between. Written as DNA, the CDR3 is TGTGCCAGCAGCCTCAACAGGGTTTCCAACTATGGCTACACCTTC. This codes for CASSLNRVSNYGYTF.

The chain is built from TRBV29-1 and TRBJ2-7; 7 bases agree with TRBD1. Losses at the gene ends were 2 bases for V and 7 bases for J; bases not matched to a gene: 11. The V gene's germline CDR1 is SQVTM and CDR2 ANQGSEA. This CDR3 has 14 amino acids. The CDR3 DNA reads as TGCAGCGTTGAAACCTCCGGGACAGTGAAAGAGCAGTACTTC. Its protein is CSVETSGTVKEQYF.

V gene TRBV12-3 or TRBV12-4 combines with J gene TRBJ2-7; D gene unclear. Trimming stripped 6 bases from V and 3 bases from J, with 6 bases between. The CDR3 is made up of 11 amino acids. CDR3 residues: CASSLGYEQYF. The DNA for the CDR3 is TGTGCCAGCAGCCTAGGCTACGAGCAGTACTTC.

The V gene is TRBV7-8, the J gene TRBJ2-3; maybe TRBD2 (6 bases). In germline, CDR1 is SGHVS, CDR2 FQNEAQ. V was cut by 6 bases and J by 3 bases, with 19 bases left in between. CDR3 length: 16 residues. In nucleotides, the CDR3 is TGTGCCAGCAGTCCCCGGCTTGGGGACTTTACAGATACGCAGTATTTT. Protein: CASSPRLGDFTDTQYF.

The rearrangement joins TRBV27 to TRBJ1-1; D is ambiguous. Between the trimmed V and J ends, which lost 2 bases and 2 bases, there was a span of 6 bases. In germline, CDR1 is MNHEY, CDR2 SMNVEV (reference sequence). There are 13 residues in the CDR3. The CDR3 nucleotides read TGTGCCAGCAGTTTAACAGATAACACTGAAGCTTTCTTT. Protein sequence: CASSLTDNTEAFF.

V usage is TRBV5-1 and J usage is TRBJ2-1, with TRBD2 matching 8 bases. CDR1 is SGHRS, CDR2 YFSETQ, per germline. The CDR3 extends over 16 amino acids. V gave up 4 bases and J gave up 7 bases; unmatched junction bases: 13. In DNA form, the CDR3 reads TGCGCCAGCAGCCAAATAAGCGGGGGCCCGGGAAATGAGCAGTTCTTC. Its protein is CASSQISGGPGNEQFF.

This clone was recorded only once. The chain is built from TRBV6-1 and TRBJ1-6; D is unclear. Trimming cost V 1 base and J 8 bases, with 12 bases left between them. The length of the CDR3 is 15 residues. Germline CDR1 and CDR2: MNHNS and SASEGT. In nucleotides, the CDR3 is TGTGCCAGCAGTGAAGATCGGCAGAGGGATTCACCCCTCCACTTT. It yields the protein CASSEDRQRDSPLHF.

The CDR3 coding sequence is TGCGCCAGCAGCCAAGTTACTATATACCAAGAGACCCAGTACTTC. This translates into CASSQVTIYQETQYF. The V call is TRBV4-1, the J call TRBJ2-5; D is uncertain. CDR3 length: 15 amino acids. V shed 1 base and J shed 0 bases, with 9 bases lying between them. CDR1 and CDR2 (germline): MGHRA, YSYEKL.

This chain connects TRBV28 to TRBJ1-2, with 11 bases aligning to TRBD1. Germline values: CDR1 MDHEN, CDR2 SYDVKM. This CDR3 has 15 amino acids. Trimming at V came to 3 bases and at J to 2 bases, leaving 2 bases not matched to a gene. CDR3 nucleotide sequence: TGTGCCAGCAGTTTGGACAGGGGGCGAAACTATGGCTACACCTTC. This codes for CASSLDRGRNYGYTF.

The chain is built from TRBV5-4 and TRBJ1-5, with D possibly being TRBD1 (5 bases). The CDR3 spans 15 residues. V was pared by 3 bases and J by 4 bases, with 14 bases between. Germline lookup yields CDR1 SGHNT and CDR2 YYREEE (reference sequence). The CDR3 loop is CASSYDGGKNQPQHF. The DNA for the CDR3 is TGTGCCAGCAGCTATGACGGGGGGAAAAATCAGCCCCAGCATTTT.

The chain has TRBV7-6 and TRBJ1-4, with D perhaps matching TRBD1 (5 bases). This CDR3 comprises 14 residues. The germline V and J ends were trimmed by 4 bases and 3 bases, with 9 bases remaining between them. Germline V gene data show CDR1 as SGHVS and CDR2 as FNYEAQ. CDR3 region: CASSSGVANEKLFF. As DNA, the CDR3 is TGTGCCAGCAGCTCGGGGGTCGCTAATGAAAAACTGTTTTTT.

The chain links TRBV9 to TRBJ1-2, with D maybe TRBD1 (6 bases). Germline CDR1 reads SGDLS; CDR2 reads YYNGEE. Between the trimmed V and J ends, which lost 4 bases and 8 bases, there was a span of 21 bases. The CDR3 consists of 15 residues. The CDR3: CASSLTRGSYPGYTF. In nucleotides, the CDR3 is TGTGCCAGCAGCCTAACCAGGGGCAGCTACCCCGGCTACACCTTC.

The V call is TRBV12-3 or TRBV12-4, the J call TRBJ2-6; a possible D gene is TRBD1 (5 bases). The CDR3 contains 11 residues. V was shortened by 7 bases and J by 14 bases, with 12 bases between the two germline ends. This chain's CDR3 is CASTSSDILTF. In DNA, the CDR3 is TGTGCCAGCACGAGCTCGGACATCCTGACTTTC.

This rearrangement joins TRBV19 to TRBJ1-3, with D perhaps TRBD1 (5 bases). From germline, CDR1 is LNHDA and CDR2 SQIVND (reference sequence). Trimming removed 2 bases from V and 2 bases from J, with 10 bases in between. The CDR3 is 15 residues long. CDR3 nucleotide sequence: TGTGCCAGTAGTATACCGTCAGGGACTGGAAACACCATATATTTT. This encodes CASSIPSGTGNTIYF.

V usage is TRBV7-7 and J usage is TRBJ2-1; 10 bases line up with TRBD2. This CDR3 has 14 amino acids. Germline V lookup: CDR1 SSHAT, CDR2 FNYEAQ (reference sequence). Losses at the gene ends were 5 bases for V and 6 bases for J; bases not matched to a gene: 4. CDR3 DNA: TGTGCCAGCAGCAGGACTAGCGGACTCAATGAGCAGTTCTTC. Protein sequence: CASSRTSGLNEQFF.